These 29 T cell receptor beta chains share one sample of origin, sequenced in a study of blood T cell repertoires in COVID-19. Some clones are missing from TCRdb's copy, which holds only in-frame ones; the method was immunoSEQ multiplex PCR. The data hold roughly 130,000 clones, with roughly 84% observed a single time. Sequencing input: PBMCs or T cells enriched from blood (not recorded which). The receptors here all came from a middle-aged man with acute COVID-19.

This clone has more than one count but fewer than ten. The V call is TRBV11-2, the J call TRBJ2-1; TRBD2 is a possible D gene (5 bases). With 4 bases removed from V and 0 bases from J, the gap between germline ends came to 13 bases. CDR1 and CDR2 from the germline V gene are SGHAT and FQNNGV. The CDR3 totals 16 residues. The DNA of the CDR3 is TGTGCCAGCAGCTACCGGGGTTGGGTCTCCTACAATGAGCAGTTCTTC. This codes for CASSYRGWVSYNEQFF.

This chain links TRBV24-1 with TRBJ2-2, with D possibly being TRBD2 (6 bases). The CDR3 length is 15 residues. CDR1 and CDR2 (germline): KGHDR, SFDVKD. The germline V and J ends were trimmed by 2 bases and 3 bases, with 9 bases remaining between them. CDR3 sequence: CATSDSGVYTGELFF. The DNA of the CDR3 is TGTGCCACCAGTGATTCGGGGGTATACACCGGGGAGCTGTTTTTT.

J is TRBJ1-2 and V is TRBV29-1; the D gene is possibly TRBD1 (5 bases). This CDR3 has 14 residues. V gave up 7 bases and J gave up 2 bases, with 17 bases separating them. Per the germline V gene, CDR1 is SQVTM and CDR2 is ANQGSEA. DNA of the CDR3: TGCAGCGCCATAGGTCTGGACAAGAACTATGGCTACACCTTC. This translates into CSAIGLDKNYGYTF.

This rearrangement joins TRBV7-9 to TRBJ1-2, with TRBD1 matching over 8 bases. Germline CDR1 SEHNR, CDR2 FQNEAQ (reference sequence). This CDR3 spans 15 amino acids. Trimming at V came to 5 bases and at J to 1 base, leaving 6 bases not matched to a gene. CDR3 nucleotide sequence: TGTGCCAGCAGCCTACGGACAGGGAATAACTATGGCTACACCTTC. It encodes CASSLRTGNNYGYTF.

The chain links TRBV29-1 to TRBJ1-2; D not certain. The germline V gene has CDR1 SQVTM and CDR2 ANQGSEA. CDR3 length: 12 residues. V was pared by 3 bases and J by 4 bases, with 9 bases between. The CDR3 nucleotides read TGCAGCGTTGAGGTCCCGGGCTATGGCTACACCTTC. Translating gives CSVEVPGYGYTF.

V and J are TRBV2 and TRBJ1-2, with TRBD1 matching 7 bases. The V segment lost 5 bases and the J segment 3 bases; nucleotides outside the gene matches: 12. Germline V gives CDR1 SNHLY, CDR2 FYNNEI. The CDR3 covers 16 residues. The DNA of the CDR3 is TGTGCCAGCAGTAGACAGGGATCGGGTGCAGACTATGGCTACACCTTC. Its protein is CASSRQGSGADYGYTF.

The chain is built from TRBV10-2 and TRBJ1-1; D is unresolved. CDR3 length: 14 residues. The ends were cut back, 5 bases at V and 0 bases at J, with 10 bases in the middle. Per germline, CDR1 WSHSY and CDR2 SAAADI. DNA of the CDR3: TGCGCCAGCAGTAATCGTAGAGTGAACACTGAAGCTTTCTTT. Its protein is CASSNRRVNTEAFF.

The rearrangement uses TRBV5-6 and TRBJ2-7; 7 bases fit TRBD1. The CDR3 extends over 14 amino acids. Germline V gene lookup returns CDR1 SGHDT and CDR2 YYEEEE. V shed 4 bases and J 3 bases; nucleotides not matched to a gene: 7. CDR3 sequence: CASSMDRSIYEQYF. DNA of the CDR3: TGTGCCAGCAGCATGGACAGGTCGATCTACGAGCAGTACTTC.

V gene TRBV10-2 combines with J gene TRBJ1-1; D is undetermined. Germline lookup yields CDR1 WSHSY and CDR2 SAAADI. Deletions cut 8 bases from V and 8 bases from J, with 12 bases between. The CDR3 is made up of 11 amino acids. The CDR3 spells CASSLGAEAFF. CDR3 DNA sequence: TGCGCCAGCTCACTTGGAGCCGAAGCTTTCTTT.

CDR3 loop: CASSEGGGGYTF. In nucleotides, the CDR3 is TGTGCCAGCAGTGAAGGGGGAGGGGGCTACACCTTC. The chain recombines TRBV25-1 with TRBJ1-2, with D tentatively TRBD1 (5 bases). Trimming cost V 2 bases and J 8 bases, with 9 bases left between them. The germline gives CDR1 MGHDK, CDR2 SYGVNS. The length of the CDR3 is 12 residues.

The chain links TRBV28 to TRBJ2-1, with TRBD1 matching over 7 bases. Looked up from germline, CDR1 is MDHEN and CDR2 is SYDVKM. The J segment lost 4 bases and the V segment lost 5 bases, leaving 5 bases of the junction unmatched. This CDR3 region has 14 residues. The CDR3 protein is CASSPGTDYNEQFF. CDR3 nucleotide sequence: TGTGCCAGCAGTCCCGGGACAGATTACAATGAGCAGTTCTTC.

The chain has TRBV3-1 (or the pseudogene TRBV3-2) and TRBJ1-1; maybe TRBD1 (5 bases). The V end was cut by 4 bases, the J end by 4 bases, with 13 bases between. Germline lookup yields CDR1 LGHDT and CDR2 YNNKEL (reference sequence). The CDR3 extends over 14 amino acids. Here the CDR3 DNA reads TGTGCCAGCAGCCCCAGGGCCGGGGGCACTGAAGCTTTCTTT. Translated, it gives CASSPRAGGTEAFF.

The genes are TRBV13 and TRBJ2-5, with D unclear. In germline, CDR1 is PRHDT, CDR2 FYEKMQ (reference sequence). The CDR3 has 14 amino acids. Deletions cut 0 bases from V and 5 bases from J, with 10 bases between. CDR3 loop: CASSLGVTRETQYF. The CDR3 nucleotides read TGTGCCAGCAGCTTAGGCGTAACGAGGGAGACCCAGTACTTC.

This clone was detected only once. CDR3 in amino acids: CASSLWTGGSYNEQFF. CDR3 nucleotides: TGTGCCAGCAGCTTGTGGACAGGGGGTTCATACAATGAGCAGTTCTTC. The chain carries TRBV7-9 and TRBJ2-1, with 10 bases matching TRBD1. Germline V CDR1 and CDR2: SEHNR, FQNEAQ (reference sequence). V trimming: 3 bases; J trimming: 4 bases; junction bases outside the gene matches: 6. The CDR3 consists of 16 residues.

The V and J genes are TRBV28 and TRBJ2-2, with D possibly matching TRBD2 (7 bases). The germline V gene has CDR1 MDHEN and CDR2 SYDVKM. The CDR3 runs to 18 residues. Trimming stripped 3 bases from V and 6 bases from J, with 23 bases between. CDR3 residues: CASSFGDRGARSAGELFF. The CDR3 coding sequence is TGTGCCAGCAGTTTCGGCGATCGGGGGGCGCGGTCGGCCGGGGAGCTGTTTTTT.

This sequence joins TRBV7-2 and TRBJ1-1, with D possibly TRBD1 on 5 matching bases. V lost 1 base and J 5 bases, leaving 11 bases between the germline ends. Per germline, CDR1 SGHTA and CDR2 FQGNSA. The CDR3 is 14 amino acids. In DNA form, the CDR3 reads TGTGCCAGCAGCTTAGTGCCGGAGGGGACTGAAGCTTTCTTT. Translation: CASSLVPEGTEAFF. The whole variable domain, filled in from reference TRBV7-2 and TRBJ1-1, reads GAGVSQSPSNKVTEKGKDVELRCDPISGHTALYWYRQSLGQGLEFLIYFQGNSAPDKSGLPSDRFSAERTGGSVSTLTIQRTQQEDSAVYLCASSLVPEGTEAFFGQGTRLTVV.

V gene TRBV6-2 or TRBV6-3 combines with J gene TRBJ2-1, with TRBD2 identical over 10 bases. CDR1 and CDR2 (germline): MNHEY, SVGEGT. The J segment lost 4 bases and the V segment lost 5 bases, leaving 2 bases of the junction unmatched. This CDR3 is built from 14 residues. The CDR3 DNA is TGTGCCAGCAGTCAGACTAGCGGGTACAATGAGCAGTTCTTC. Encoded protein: CASSQTSGYNEQFF.

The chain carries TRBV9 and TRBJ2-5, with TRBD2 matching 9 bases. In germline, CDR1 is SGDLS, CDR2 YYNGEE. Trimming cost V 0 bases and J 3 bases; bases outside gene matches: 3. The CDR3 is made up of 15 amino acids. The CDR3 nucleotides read TGTGCCAGCAGCGTAGGGGCTAGCGGGGAAGAGACCCAGTACTTC. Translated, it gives CASSVGASGEETQYF.

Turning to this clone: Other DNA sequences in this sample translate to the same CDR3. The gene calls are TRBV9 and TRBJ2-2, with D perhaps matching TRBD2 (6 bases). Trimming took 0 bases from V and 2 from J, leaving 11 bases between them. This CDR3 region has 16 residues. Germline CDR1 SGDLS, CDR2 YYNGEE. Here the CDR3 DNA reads TGTGCCAGCAGCGTAGTTGCGGGGCCTAACACCGGGGAGCTGTTTTTT. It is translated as CASSVVAGPNTGELFF.

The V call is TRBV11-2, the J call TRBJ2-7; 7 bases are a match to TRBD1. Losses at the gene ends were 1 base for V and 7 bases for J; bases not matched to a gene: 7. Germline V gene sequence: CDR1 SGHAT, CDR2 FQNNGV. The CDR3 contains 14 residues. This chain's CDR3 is CASSLAGTAREQYF. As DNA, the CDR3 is TGTGCCAGCAGCTTAGCCGGGACAGCGAGGGAGCAGTACTTC.

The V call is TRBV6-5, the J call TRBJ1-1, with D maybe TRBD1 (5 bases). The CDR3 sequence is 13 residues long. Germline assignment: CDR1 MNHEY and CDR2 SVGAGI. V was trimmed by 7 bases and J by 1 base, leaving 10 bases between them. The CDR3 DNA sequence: TGTGCCAGCAATAGGGGTGGGAACACTGAAGCTTTCTTT. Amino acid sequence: CASNRGGNTEAFF.

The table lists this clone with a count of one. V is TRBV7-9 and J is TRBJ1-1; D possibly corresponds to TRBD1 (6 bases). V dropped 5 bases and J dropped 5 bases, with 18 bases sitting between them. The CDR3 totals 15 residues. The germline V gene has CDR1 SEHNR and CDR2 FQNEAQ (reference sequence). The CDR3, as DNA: TGTGCCAGCAGCCCGGGCCAGGGGATTGGTACTGAAGCTTTCTTT. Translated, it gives CASSPGQGIGTEAFF.

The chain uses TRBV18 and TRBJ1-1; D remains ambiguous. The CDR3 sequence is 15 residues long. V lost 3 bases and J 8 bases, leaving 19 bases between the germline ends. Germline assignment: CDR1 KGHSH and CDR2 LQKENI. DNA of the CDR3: TGTGCCAGCTCACCCCCAACAAACGAGCGTTCCGAAGCTTTCTTT. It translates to CASSPPTNERSEAFF. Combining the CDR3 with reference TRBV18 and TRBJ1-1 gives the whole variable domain NAGVMQNPRHLVRRRGQEARLRCSPMKGHSHVYWYRQLPEEGLKFMVYLQKENIIDESGMPKERFSAEFPKEGPSILRIQQVVRGDSAAYFCASSPPTNERSEAFFGQGTRLTVV.

The DNA for the CDR3 is TGCGCCAGCAGCCCCGGGACAGGTTTTTCGGATACGCAGTATTTT. It is translated as CASSPGTGFSDTQYF. The chain is built from TRBV5-1 and TRBJ2-3; TRBD1 agrees at 8 bases. The germline V gene has CDR1 SGHRS and CDR2 YFSETQ. This CDR3 is 15 amino acids long. The V gene end was trimmed by 4 bases and the J gene end by 6 bases; junction bases not matched to a gene: 10.

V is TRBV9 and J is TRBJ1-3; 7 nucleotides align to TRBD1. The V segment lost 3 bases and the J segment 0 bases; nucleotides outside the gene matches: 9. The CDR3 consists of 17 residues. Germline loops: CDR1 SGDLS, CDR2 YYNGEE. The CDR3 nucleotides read TGTGCCAGCAGCGCATCGACAGGGTTCTACTCTGGAAACACCATATATTTT. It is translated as CASSASTGFYSGNTIYF.

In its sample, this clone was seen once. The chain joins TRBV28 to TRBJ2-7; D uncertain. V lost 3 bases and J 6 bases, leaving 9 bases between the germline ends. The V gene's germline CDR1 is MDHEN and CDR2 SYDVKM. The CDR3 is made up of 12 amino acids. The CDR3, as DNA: TGTGCCAGCAGTTTCGTCACGGGCGAGCAGTACTTC. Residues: CASSFVTGEQYF.

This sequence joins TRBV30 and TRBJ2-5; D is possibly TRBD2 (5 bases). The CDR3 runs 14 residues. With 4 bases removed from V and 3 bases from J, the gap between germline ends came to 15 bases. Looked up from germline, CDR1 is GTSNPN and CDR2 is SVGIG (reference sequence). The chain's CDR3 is CAWKFPGGEETQYF. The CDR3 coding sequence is TGTGCCTGGAAGTTTCCCGGAGGAGAAGAGACCCAGTACTTC.

The CDR3 nucleotides read TGTGCCAGCAGTAGGGACAGGGTCGGATACGAGCAGTACTTC. It codes for CASSRDRVGYEQYF. The rearrangement joins TRBV27 to TRBJ2-7; 9 bases map to TRBD1. Losses at the gene ends were 5 bases for V and 4 bases for J; bases not matched to a gene: 6. CDR3 length equals 14 residues. The germline V gene has CDR1 MNHEY and CDR2 SMNVEV (reference sequence).

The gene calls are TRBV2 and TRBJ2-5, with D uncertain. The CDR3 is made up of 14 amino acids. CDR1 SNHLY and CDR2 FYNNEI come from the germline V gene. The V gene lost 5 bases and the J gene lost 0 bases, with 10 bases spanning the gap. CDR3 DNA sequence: TGTGCCAGCAGTTTAAACCAGTACCAAGAGACCCAGTACTTC. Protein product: CASSLNQYQETQYF.